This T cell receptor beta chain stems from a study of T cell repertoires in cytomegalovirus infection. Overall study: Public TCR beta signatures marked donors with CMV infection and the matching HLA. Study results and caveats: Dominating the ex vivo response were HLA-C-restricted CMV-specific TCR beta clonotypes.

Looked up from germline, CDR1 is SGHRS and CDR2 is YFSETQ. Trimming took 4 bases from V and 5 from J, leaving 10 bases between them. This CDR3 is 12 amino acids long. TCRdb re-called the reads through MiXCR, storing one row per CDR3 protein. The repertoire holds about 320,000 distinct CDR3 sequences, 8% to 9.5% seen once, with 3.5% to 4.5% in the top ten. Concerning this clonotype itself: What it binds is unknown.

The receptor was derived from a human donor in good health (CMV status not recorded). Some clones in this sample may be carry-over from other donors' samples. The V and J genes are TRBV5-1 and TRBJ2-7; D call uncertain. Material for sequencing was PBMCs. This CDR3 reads CASSITQDEQYF. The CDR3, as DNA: TGCGCCAGCAGCATAACGCAGGACGAGCAGTACTTC. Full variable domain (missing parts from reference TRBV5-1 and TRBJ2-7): KAGVTQTPRYLIKTRGQQVTLSCSPISGHRSVSWYQQTPGQGLQFLFEYFSETQRNKGNFPGRFSGRQFSNSRSEMNVSTLELGDSALYLCASSITQDEQYFGPGTRLTVT.